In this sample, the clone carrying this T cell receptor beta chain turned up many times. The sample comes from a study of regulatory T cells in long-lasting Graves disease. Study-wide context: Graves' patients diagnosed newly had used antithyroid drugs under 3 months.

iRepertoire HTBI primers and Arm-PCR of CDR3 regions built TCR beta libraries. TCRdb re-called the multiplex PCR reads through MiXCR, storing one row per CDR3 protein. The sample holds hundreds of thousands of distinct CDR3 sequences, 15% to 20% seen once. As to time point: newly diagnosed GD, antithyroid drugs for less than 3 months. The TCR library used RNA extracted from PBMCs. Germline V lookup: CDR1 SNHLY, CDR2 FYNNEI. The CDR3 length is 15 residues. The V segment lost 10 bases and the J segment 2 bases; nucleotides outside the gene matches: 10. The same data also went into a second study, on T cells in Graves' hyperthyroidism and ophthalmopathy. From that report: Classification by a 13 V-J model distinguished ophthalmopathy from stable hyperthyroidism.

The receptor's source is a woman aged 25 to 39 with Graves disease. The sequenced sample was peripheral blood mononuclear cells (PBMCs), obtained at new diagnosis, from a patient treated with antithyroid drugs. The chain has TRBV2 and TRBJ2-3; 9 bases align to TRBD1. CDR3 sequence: CATIDRGSNTDTQYF. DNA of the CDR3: TGTGCCACGATCGACAGGGGGTCCAACACAGATACGCAGTATTTT.